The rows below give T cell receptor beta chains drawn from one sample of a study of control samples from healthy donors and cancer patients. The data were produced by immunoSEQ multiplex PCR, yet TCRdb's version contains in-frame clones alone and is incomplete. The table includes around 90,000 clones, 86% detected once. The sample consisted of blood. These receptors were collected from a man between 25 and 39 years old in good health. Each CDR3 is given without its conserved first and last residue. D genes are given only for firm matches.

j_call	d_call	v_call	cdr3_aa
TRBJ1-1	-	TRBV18	ASSQGESTEAF
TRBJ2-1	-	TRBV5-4	ASSLGGSEQF
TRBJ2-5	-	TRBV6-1	ASSEVTGLRETQY
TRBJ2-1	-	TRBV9	ASSFDREQF
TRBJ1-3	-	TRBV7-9	ASSLDGKGTIY
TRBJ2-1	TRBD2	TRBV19	ASSPWTSGNNEQF
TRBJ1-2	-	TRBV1	TSSHFAGAYGYT
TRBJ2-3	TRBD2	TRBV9	ASSVAGASGTDTQY
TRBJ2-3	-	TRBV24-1	ATSDPRGARTDTQY
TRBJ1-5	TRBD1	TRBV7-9	ASSSEGGSNQPQH
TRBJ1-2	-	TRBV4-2	ASRQEGSRDYGYT
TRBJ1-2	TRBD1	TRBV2	ASSEARTGVYGYT
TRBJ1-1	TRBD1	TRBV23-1	ASSQGGQGDFELGTEAF
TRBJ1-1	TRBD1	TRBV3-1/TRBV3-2	ASSPGTGRLGAF
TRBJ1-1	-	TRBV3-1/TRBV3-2	ASSQARQAFYTEAF
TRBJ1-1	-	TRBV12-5	ASGLQITTRDAEAF
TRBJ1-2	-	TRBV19	ASSMGDTDYGYT
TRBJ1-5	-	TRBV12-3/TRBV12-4	ASSLWGYNQH
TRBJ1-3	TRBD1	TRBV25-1	ASLDRAGNTIY
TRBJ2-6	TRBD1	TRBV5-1	ASTAQGTGANVLT
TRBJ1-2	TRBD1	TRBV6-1	ASSESGGPGYT
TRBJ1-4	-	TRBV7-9	ASSFGFREKLF
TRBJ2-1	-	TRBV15	ATSRRTSYNEQF
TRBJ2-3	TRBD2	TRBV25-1	ASSDGSGTSGGDTQY
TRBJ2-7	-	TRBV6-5	ASTTTGSGYEQY
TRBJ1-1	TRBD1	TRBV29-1	SVPAALQGLGTEAF
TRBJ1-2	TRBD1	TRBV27	ASSASGTGIGYGYT
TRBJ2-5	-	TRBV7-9	ASSFRGAYQETQY
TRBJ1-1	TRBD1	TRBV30	AWSEVKGAAF
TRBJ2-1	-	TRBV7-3	ASSLEGGLYNEQF
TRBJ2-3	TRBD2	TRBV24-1	ATSDSRTSGDTQY
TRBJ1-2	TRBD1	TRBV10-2	ASRAGTGFYGYT
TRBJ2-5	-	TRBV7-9	ASSPIRSRETQY
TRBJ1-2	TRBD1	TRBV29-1	SVEDGQGNT
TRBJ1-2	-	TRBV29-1	SVDQLGVEGYT
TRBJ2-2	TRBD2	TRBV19	ASKPGGVAGNTGELF
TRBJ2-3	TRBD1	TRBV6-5	ASSLGQGLSTDTQY
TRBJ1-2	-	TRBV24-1	ATSDFPTGGYT
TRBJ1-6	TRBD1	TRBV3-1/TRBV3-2	ASSQGGTGSSPLH
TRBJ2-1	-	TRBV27	ASSLLIRARGSYNEQF
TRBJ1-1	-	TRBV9	ASSVAFGSREAF
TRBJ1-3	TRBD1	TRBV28	ASRPPGQGSGNTIY
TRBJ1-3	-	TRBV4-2	ASSQDQNVNGPKGGNTIY
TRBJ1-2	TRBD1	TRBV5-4	ASSSDRGSSGYT
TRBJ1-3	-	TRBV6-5	ASSTSGNTIY
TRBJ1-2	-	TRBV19	ASSTDRLSQNYGYT
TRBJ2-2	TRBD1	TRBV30	ALRRDRFSGELF
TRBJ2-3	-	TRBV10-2	ASSAGGPLGDTQY
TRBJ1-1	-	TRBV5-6	ASSLARTTEAF
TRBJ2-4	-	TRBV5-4	ASTKDRDKNIQY
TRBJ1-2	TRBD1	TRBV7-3	ASSPTGDRSSYT
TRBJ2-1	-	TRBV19	ASARTLVGLGNEQF